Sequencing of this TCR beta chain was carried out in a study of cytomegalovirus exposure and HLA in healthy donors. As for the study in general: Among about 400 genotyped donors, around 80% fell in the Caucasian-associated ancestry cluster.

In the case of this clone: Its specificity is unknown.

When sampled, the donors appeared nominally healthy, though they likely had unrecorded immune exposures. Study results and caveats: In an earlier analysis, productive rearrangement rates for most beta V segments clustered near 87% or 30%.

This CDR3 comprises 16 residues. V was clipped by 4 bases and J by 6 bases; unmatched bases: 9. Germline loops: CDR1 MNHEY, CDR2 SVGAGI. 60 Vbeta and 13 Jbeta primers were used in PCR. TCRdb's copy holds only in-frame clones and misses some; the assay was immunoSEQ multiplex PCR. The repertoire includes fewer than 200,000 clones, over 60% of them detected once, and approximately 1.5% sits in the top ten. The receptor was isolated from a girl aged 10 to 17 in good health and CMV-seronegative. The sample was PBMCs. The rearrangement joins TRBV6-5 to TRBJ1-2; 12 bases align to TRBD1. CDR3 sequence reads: CASSSGTGGEFHGYTF. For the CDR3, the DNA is TGTGCCAGCAGTTCCGGGACAGGGGGCGAATTCCATGGCTACACCTTC.